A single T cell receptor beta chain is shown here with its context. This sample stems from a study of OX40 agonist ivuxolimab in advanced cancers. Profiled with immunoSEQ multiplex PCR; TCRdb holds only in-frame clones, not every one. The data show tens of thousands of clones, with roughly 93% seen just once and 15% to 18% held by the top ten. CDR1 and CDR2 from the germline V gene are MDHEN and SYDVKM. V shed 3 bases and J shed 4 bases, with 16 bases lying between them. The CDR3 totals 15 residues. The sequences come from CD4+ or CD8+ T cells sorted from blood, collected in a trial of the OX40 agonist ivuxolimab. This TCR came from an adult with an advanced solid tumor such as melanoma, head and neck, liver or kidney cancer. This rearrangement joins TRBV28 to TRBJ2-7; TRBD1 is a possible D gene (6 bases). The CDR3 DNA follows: TGTGCCAGCAGTTTCCGCCTCCGGACAGCATACGAGCAGTACTTC. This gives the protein CASSFRLRTAYEQYF.